This T cell receptor beta chain comes out of a study of beta chain features in type 1 diabetes. Every isolated RNA sample was fully reverse transcribed, so sequencing captured expressed TCRB transcripts. Profiled with immunoSEQ multiplex PCR; TCRdb holds only in-frame clones, not every one. The sample lists approximately 160,000 clones, 7.5% to 10% occurring once. J was trimmed by 3 bases and V by 5 bases; bases with no gene match: 8. The germline CDR1 and CDR2 sequences are LNHDA and SQIVND (reference sequence). This CDR3 is 15 amino acids long. The receptor was isolated from a man younger than 35 in good health. Material for sequencing was central memory CD4+ T cells from blood. The V call is TRBV19, the J call TRBJ2-5; 8 nucleotides match TRBD2. The CDR3 loop reads CASSDSGAGEETQYF. In DNA form, the CDR3 reads TGTGCCAGTAGTGATAGCGGGGCTGGGGAAGAGACCCAGTACTTC.